The rows below give T cell receptor beta chains drawn from one sample of a study of PD-L1 blockade in urothelial cancer. Only in-frame clones appear in the TCRdb table, and some are missing; sequencing was by immunoSEQ multiplex PCR. The sample contains about 45,000 clones, 70% to 90% of which appear only once. Material: PBMCs, obtained around atezolizumab (anti-PD-L1) treatment. All receptors derive from an elderly man with urothelial cancer. Each CDR3 is given with its conserved first and last residue. The D gene is left open where the match is weak.

>15|TRBV12-5|TRBJ1-1|TRBD1
CASERRGQLNTEAFF
>15|TRBV13|TRBJ1-1|TRBD1
CASSNRDRGSTEAFF
>16|TRBV5-6|TRBJ1-1|-
CASSHGGVRMNTEAFF
>15|TRBV7-2|TRBJ2-1|TRBD2
CASSLRREVYNEQFF
>15|TRBV18|TRBJ2-4|TRBD1
CASSQGTGAKNIQYF
>15|TRBV5-1|TRBJ2-7|TRBD2
CASSPLAGVPNEQYF
>13|TRBV29-1|TRBJ2-7|TRBD1
CSAKGTGAREQYF
>15|TRBV9|TRBJ2-7|-
CASSVMVAVYYEQYF
>14|TRBV9|TRBJ1-3|-
CASSVGTGRNTIYF
>16|TRBV5-1|TRBJ2-2|TRBD2
CASSSGLAGNTGELFF
>15|TRBV28|TRBJ2-3|TRBD2
CASSSATSATDTQYF
>13|TRBV10-1|TRBJ2-7|-
CASSDPTLREQYF
>15|TRBV27|TRBJ2-7|-
CASSLIPFGVNEQYF
>15|TRBV19|TRBJ1-2|TRBD1
CASSPAGRTGYGYTF
>15|TRBV18|TRBJ2-2|TRBD2
CASSPQAGGTGELFF
>14|TRBV5-1|TRBJ1-2|TRBD1
CASSYQGARYGYTF
>13|TRBV6-1|TRBJ1-2|-
CASRRGHSYGYTF